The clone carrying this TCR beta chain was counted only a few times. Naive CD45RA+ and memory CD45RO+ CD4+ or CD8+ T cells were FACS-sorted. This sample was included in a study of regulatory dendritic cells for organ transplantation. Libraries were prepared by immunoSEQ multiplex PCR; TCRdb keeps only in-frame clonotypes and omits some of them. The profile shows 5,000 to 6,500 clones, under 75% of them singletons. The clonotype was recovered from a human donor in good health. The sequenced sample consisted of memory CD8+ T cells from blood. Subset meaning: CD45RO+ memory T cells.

For the CDR3, the DNA is TGTGCCAGCAGTTCGACTCTGAATGAGCAGTTCTTC. As protein: CASSSTLNEQFF. This rearrangement joins TRBV27 to TRBJ2-1; D gene uncertain. This CDR3 is 12 amino acids long. The V gene's germline CDR1 is MNHEY and CDR2 SMNVEV (reference sequence). Trimming took off 4 bases at V and 7 bases at J, with 8 bases between the two ends.